The T cell receptor beta chain under discussion was sequenced for a study of blood T cells in healthy people across ages (dated by TCRdb to between 2015 and 2017). About the investigation overall: In model experiments, roughly one uniquely barcoded TCR beta cDNA molecule per two T cells was captured by template switching. To track age-related changes in TCR beta repertoire diversity, the study relied on deep sequencing normalized with unique cDNA molecular identifiers. Four age groups were formed from the donors: young (average 16 years), middle-aged (approximately 40), aged (under 70) and long-lived (less than 85). Two additional independent replicas of 1 million unique cDNA reads from the same blood draw were analyzed for two donors (one aged 18 to 30 and one aged 80 or older). To avoid experimental bias, donors of different ages were randomly spread across the sequencing lanes.

In this sample, this clonotype turned up many times. Its antigen is still unknown. Given a much more abundant clone one base away, this may be a read error. Overall study outcomes, separate from this receptor: The percentage of naive T cells measured by flow cytometry correlated strongly with observed TCR beta diversity. Compared with the aged group, more naive CD4+ T cells, fewer expanded clones and increased TCR diversity were shown by the long-lived group, suggesting age selection. Since profiling was done on bulk unsorted PBMCs, naive and antigen-experienced compartments could not be conclusively compared. As age increased, observed TCR beta diversity per million T cells dropped in a roughly linear way, and a significant reduction was already evident by age 40. Total diversity estimates from one million sequenced T cells were considered lower bounds and underestimates. Donor CMV infection status was unknown, potentially confounding age-related changes in expanded clonotypes.

Preparation of the library involved 5' RACE. The sequencer was an Illumina HiSeq 2500. A second PCR of roughly 6 to 11 cycles was performed with a sample-barcoded 5' primer and a J-beta primer mix. Each TCR beta cDNA molecule received a unique molecular identifier from a template-switch 5' adaptor carrying 12 random nucleotides. At least 2.5 million CDR3-containing paired-end reads were obtained from each sample. First-strand cDNA synthesis was performed from all RNA using the Mint cDNA synthesis kit, with priming by a TRBC-specific oligonucleotide. Following uracil-DNA glycosylase treatment, a first 18-cycle PCR with universal primers M1SS and BC2_uni_R was performed on all cDNA. The authors processed their data as follows. Each sample was normalized by randomly selecting 1 million high-quality reads, each carrying a distinct molecular identifier. Instead of being binned into consensus sequences, reads that shared molecular identifiers were thrown out. MiTCR, with a Q25 quality threshold and the strictest error-elimination algorithm, was used for CDR3 identification, clonotype clustering and error correction. A nonparametric unseen species model with Euler transformation was used to estimate a lower bound on total TCR beta diversity. TCRdb itself trimmed the public reads at Q25 with fastp, ran MiXCR and retained productive beta chains. Identical CDR3 proteins give one entry, which carries the most common genes and DNA. TCRdb, not the authors, supplied the V and J calls. The sample table lists some 1.4 million distinct CDR3 sequences, 35% to 45% of them with a count of one. The leading ten clones occupy approximately 7.9% of the sample.

From the germline V gene (reference sequence), CDR1 is SEHNR and CDR2 is FQNEAQ. V was cut back by 0 bases and J by 3 bases, leaving a gap of 3 bases between them. The CDR3 runs 12 amino acids, cysteine and phenylalanine included. The kept DNA is CDR3 alone, 36 bases in frame from the first base. The roughly 38 donors, aged about 6 to 95 years, were systemically healthy Caucasian individuals from Russia. Each donor gave 8 to 10 milliliters of peripheral blood, drawn into EDTA-treated Vacutainer tubes. Ficoll-Paque density-gradient centrifugation was used to isolate PBMCs, with at least 7 million obtained per sample. Total RNA was extracted from PBMCs with Trizol reagent, with at least 6 micrograms obtained per sample. For every donor, flow cytometry on a PBMC aliquot measured the percentage of naive CD45RAhigh/CD27high T cells.

The sequencing input was blood. The TCR sequence derives from a woman between 18 and 29 years old in good health. The chain links TRBV7-9 with TRBJ2-7, with no confidently assigned D gene. The sequenced DNA is TGTGCCAGCAGCTTAGCCGTCTACGAGCAGTACTTC. Protein translation: CASSLAVYEQYF.